These 32 T cell receptor beta chains originate from one sample sequenced in a study of shared clonotypes between healthy human individuals. Assay: immunoSEQ multiplex PCR; the TCRdb copy retains only in-frame clones and omits some. The profile shows 2 million to 2.5 million clones, almost 96% of them singletons. The sequenced sample consisted of naive CD4+ T cells sorted from blood. The subset is: CD45RA+ positively selected. The source is a man between 18 and 29 years old in good health.

The chain carries TRBV5-4 and TRBJ1-2, with 8 bases identical to TRBD1. There are 16 residues in the CDR3. Trimming took 3 bases from V and 2 from J; bases not matched to a gene: 9. From germline, CDR1 is SGHNT and CDR2 YYREEE (reference sequence). The CDR3 loop reads CASSSSRQGKNYGYTF. For the CDR3, the DNA is TGTGCCAGCAGCTCCTCTAGACAGGGGAAAAACTATGGCTACACCTTC.

V usage is TRBV7-9 and J usage is TRBJ1-1; D possibly corresponds to TRBD1 (5 bases). V shed 2 bases and J shed 0 bases, with 16 bases lying between them. CDR3 size: 17 residues. Germline CDR1 SEHNR, CDR2 FQNEAQ (reference sequence). The CDR3 DNA is TGTGCCAGCAGCTTAAGGGCTTGGACACAAATGAACACTGAAGCTTTCTTT. As protein: CASSLRAWTQMNTEAFF. Full variable domain (missing parts from reference TRBV7-9 and TRBJ1-1): DTGVSQNPRHKITKRGQNVTFRCDPISEHNRLYWYRQTLGQGPEFLTYFQNEAQLEKSRLLSDRFSAERPKGSFSTLEIQRTEQGDSAMYLCASSLRAWTQMNTEAFFGQGTRLTVV.

This chain uses TRBV19 with TRBJ2-2, with D possibly being TRBD1 or TRBD2 (5 bases each). The CDR3 length is 15 residues. Germline CDR1 is LNHDA and CDR2 is SQIVND (reference sequence). The germline V and J ends were trimmed by 5 bases and 6 bases, with 16 bases remaining between them. The CDR3 bases are TGTGCCAGTAGTTCCGGGACCATCGGGGCCGGGGAGCTGTTTTTT. Protein sequence: CASSSGTIGAGELFF.

This clone was seen a single time. The same CDR3 arises from other DNA sequences in this sample as well. V and J are TRBV7-9 and TRBJ1-3; D unclear. Trimming took 5 bases from V and 0 from J, leaving 8 bases between them. Germline loops: CDR1 SEHNR, CDR2 FQNEAQ (reference sequence). The CDR3 has 14 amino acids. The CDR3 nucleotides read TGTGCCAGCAGCCCGGGCCTCTCTGGAAACACCATATATTTT. Protein: CASSPGLSGNTIYF.

The V call is TRBV5-1, the J call TRBJ2-3; 8 bases align to TRBD2. The germline CDR1 and CDR2 sequences are SGHRS and YFSETQ. J gave up 2 bases and V 7 bases, and 9 bases lay outside the gene matches. This CDR3 region has 15 residues. CDR3 in DNA: TGCGCCAGCCGCCCGGGACTAGGAAACACAGATACGCAGTATTTT. The encoded protein is CASRPGLGNTDTQYF.

This clone is a singleton in its sample. The chain carries TRBV27 and TRBJ2-7, with TRBD1 identical over 7 bases. Germline V gene data show CDR1 as MNHEY and CDR2 as SMNVEV (reference sequence). This CDR3 is built from 15 residues. The V gene end was trimmed by 5 bases and the J gene end by 2 bases; junction bases not matched to a gene: 9. The CDR3 region is CASSPGTAGTYEQYF. The CDR3 DNA follows: TGTGCCAGCAGTCCAGGGACAGCCGGAACCTACGAGCAGTACTTC.

The J gene is TRBJ2-5, the V gene TRBV12-5; TRBD1 is a possible D gene (5 bases). From germline, CDR1 is LGHNT and CDR2 FRNRAP. This CDR3 has 16 amino acids. V was trimmed by 7 bases and J by 5 bases, leaving 23 bases between them. Here the CDR3 DNA reads TGTGCTAGTGCCCTGGGTAATCCAGGGATACAGGAGACCCAGTACTTC. It is translated as CASALGNPGIQETQYF. Together with reference TRBV12-5 and TRBJ2-5, the CDR3 gives the full variable domain: DARVTQTPRHKVTEMGQEVTMRCQPILGHNTVFWYRQTMMQGLELLAYFRNRAPLDDSGMPKDRFSAEMPDATLATLKIQPSEPRDSAVYFCASALGNPGIQETQYFGPGTRLLVL.

There are a few counts of this clone. This sequence joins TRBV4-3 and TRBJ1-5, with D possibly matching TRBD1 (6 bases). Germline CDR1 is LGHNA and CDR2 is YSLEER. CDR3 size: 15 residues. The V end lost 2 bases, the J end lost 7 bases, and 15 bases lay between the germline ends. This CDR3 is CASSQNQGIRQPQHF. The CDR3 DNA reads as TGCGCCAGCAGCCAAAATCAGGGGATTAGGCAGCCCCAGCATTTT.

Only a few counts were recorded for this clone. This chain links TRBV7-9 with TRBJ1-6; a weak D match, TRBD1 (5 bases). V lost 8 bases to trimming and J lost 7 bases, with 15 bases between them. This CDR3 region has 14 residues. Looked up from germline, CDR1 is SEHNR and CDR2 is FQNEAQ (reference sequence). CDR3 nucleotides: TGTGCCAGCGTTATTGCGGGGGAAAATTCACCCCTCCACTTT. This codes for CASVIAGENSPLHF.

This clone was recorded once. The genes are TRBV25-1 and TRBJ2-7; D is possibly TRBD1 or TRBD2 (5 bases each). The CDR3 spans 12 residues. Deletions cut 5 bases from V and 3 bases from J, with 8 bases between. Germline V gene lookup returns CDR1 MGHDK and CDR2 SYGVNS. The CDR3 DNA reads TGTGCCAGCAGTTGGGACGGCTACGAGCAGTACTTC. It translates to CASSWDGYEQYF.

This clone appeared a single time. The chain has TRBV7-8 and TRBJ2-3, with 7 bases that match TRBD1. The V segment lost 5 bases and the J segment 0 bases; nucleotides outside the gene matches: 8. This CDR3 contains 16 residues. Germline CDR1 reads SGHVS; CDR2 reads FQNEAQ. CDR3 nucleotide sequence: TGTGCCAGCAGCGCCCGACAGGGCCCTAGCACAGATACGCAGTATTTT. Amino acid sequence: CASSARQGPSTDTQYF.

The V and J genes are TRBV6-5 and TRBJ2-7; D call uncertain. The CDR3 length is 14 residues. V dropped 4 bases and J dropped 1 base, with 11 bases sitting between them. Per germline, CDR1 MNHEY and CDR2 SVGAGI. The CDR3 nucleotides read TGTGCCAGCAGTTCGCTCAGGAGTTCCTACGAGCAGTACTTC. The encoded protein is CASSSLRSSYEQYF.

The chain couples TRBV29-1 to TRBJ2-1, with a tentative D call TRBD1 (6 bases). Germline-derived CDR1 and CDR2 are SQVTM and ANQGSEA. The CDR3 is made up of 13 amino acids. V gave up 6 bases and J gave up 9 bases, with 18 bases separating them. CDR3 nucleotides: TGCAGCGTGCAACAGGGACCACCGGTTGAGCAGTTCTTC. Protein product: CSVQQGPPVEQFF.

The chain couples TRBV19 to TRBJ2-7; the D gene is possibly TRBD2 (7 bases). Trimming cost V 5 bases and J 0 bases, with 14 bases left between them. CDR1 is LNHDA, CDR2 SQIVND, per germline (reference sequence). This CDR3 region has 15 residues. The CDR3 sequence: CASSLFGGASYEQYF. For the CDR3, the DNA is TGTGCCAGTAGTCTCTTTGGGGGGGCCTCCTACGAGCAGTACTTC.

The V call is TRBV7-8, the J call TRBJ2-1; 7 nucleotides match TRBD2. The CDR3 totals 13 residues. V shed 1 base and J 10 bases; nucleotides not matched to a gene: 4. Germline V lookup: CDR1 SGHVS, CDR2 FQNEAQ. The CDR3 region has the DNA TGTGCCAGCAGCTTAGGACTAGCCGAAGAGCAGTTCTTC. Its protein product is CASSLGLAEEQFF.

The chain carries TRBV7-9 and TRBJ1-2; no clear D gene. Trimming pared 1 base from V and 4 bases from J, leaving 10 bases between. This CDR3 comprises 14 residues. Germline V gene data show CDR1 as SEHNR and CDR2 as FQNEAQ (reference sequence). The CDR3 DNA reads TGTGCCAGCAGCTTAGTTGAAGCAAGCTATGGCTACACCTTC. Protein: CASSLVEASYGYTF.

V and J are TRBV19 and TRBJ2-7, with unresolved D. The CDR3 length is 14 residues. The germline V and J ends were trimmed by 3 bases and 5 bases, with 14 bases remaining between them. Germline CDR1 is LNHDA and CDR2 is SQIVND (reference sequence). The CDR3 bases are TGTGCCAGTAGTATCGGGCAGGTTTTCGACGAGCAGTACTTC. Protein product: CASSIGQVFDEQYF.

In nucleotides, the CDR3 is TGTGCCAGCAGCTTAAGGGCCGCGGGGACTGAAGCTTTCTTT. Translation: CASSLRAAGTEAFF. The rearrangement uses TRBV5-6 and TRBJ1-1, with D uncertain. CDR1 is SGHDT and CDR2 is YYEEEE in the germline V gene. The ends were cut back, 2 bases at V and 5 bases at J, with 13 bases in the middle. The CDR3 runs to 14 residues.

This clone has only one observation. The chain employs TRBV9 and TRBJ2-4, with D perhaps matching TRBD1 or TRBD2 (5 bases each). From germline, CDR1 is SGDLS and CDR2 YYNGEE. The CDR3 consists of 18 residues. V was clipped by 3 bases and J by 1 base, with 20 bases between them. The CDR3 loop is CASSEGSTGTRAKNIQYF. For the CDR3, the DNA is TGTGCCAGCAGCGAGGGCTCAACAGGTACTAGGGCCAAAAACATTCAGTACTTC. Based on the CDR3 plus reference TRBV9 and TRBJ2-4, the full variable domain is DSGVTQTPKHLITATGQRVTLRCSPRSGDLSVYWYQQSLDQGLQFLIQYYNGEERAKGNILERFSAQQFPDLHSELNLSSLELGDSALYFCASSEGSTGTRAKNIQYFGAGTRLSVL.

The rearrangement joins TRBV6-4 to TRBJ2-2; D possibly corresponds to TRBD2 (5 bases). The germline V gene has CDR1 MRHNA and CDR2 SNTAGT. The CDR3 has 15 residues. Trimming stripped 6 bases from V and 4 bases from J, with 15 bases between. CDR3 coding DNA: TGTGCCAGCAGCCCGAGGGCCTTACCCACCGGGGAGCTGTTTTTT. Translated, it gives CASSPRALPTGELFF.

V gene TRBV14 combines with J gene TRBJ2-7; D unresolved. The CDR3 has 14 amino acids. From germline, CDR1 is SGHDN and CDR2 FVKESK. Between the trimmed V and J ends, which lost 1 base and 2 bases, there was a span of 9 bases. The CDR3: CASSQAGFAYEQYF. The CDR3 region has the DNA TGTGCCAGCAGCCAAGCTGGCTTCGCCTACGAGCAGTACTTC.

This clone was seen just once. This chain joins TRBV7-2 and TRBJ2-5; D remains unclear. Trimming took off 5 bases at V and 1 base at J, with 17 bases between the two ends. Per the germline V gene, CDR1 is SGHTA and CDR2 is FQGNSA. The CDR3 spans 16 residues. CDR3 sequence: CASSPRAGAFQETQYF. In nucleotides, the CDR3 is TGTGCCAGCAGCCCCCGGGCAGGCGCCTTCCAAGAGACCCAGTACTTC. The whole variable domain, remainder taken from reference TRBV7-2 and TRBJ2-5, is GAGVSQSPSNKVTEKGKDVELRCDPISGHTALYWYRQSLGQGLEFLIYFQGNSAPDKSGLPSDRFSAERTGGSVSTLTIQRTQQEDSAVYLCASSPRAGAFQETQYFGPGTRLLVL.

J is TRBJ2-3 and V is TRBV4-3; the match to TRBD2 covers 9 bases. V lost 3 bases to trimming and J lost 1 base; unmatched junction nucleotides: 8. The germline gives CDR1 LGHNA, CDR2 YSLEER. CDR3 length: 17 amino acids. CDR3 sequence reads: CASSHLRLAERTDTQYF. CDR3 coding DNA: TGCGCCAGCAGCCACCTGAGACTAGCGGAACGCACAGATACGCAGTATTTT.

The V gene is TRBV18, the J gene TRBJ2-3; D call uncertain. Germline CDR1 KGHSH, CDR2 LQKENI. Trimming took off 2 bases at V and 1 base at J, with 7 bases between the two ends. This CDR3 is built from 14 residues. The CDR3 loop is CASSPRAGTDTQYF. The CDR3 region has the DNA TGTGCCAGCTCACCAAGGGCAGGCACAGATACGCAGTATTTT. Supplemented by reference TRBV18 and TRBJ2-3, the full variable domain reads NAGVMQNPRHLVRRRGQEARLRCSPMKGHSHVYWYRQLPEEGLKFMVYLQKENIIDESGMPKERFSAEFPKEGPSILRIQQVVRGDSAAYFCASSPRAGTDTQYFGPGTRLTVL.

The chain couples TRBV6-1 to TRBJ2-7; D not resolved. CDR1 is MNHNS, CDR2 SASEGT, per germline. The length of the CDR3 is 15 residues. With 1 base removed from V and 2 bases from J, the gap between germline ends came to 12 bases. The CDR3 nucleotides read TGTGCCAGCAGTGAAGGCACTCCTGCGACCTACGAGCAGTACTTC. Residues: CASSEGTPATYEQYF.

A single count supports this clone. The junction departs from germline at one end; a sequencing error may be responsible. This chain uses TRBV9 with TRBJ2-7; no clear D. The germline gives CDR1 SGDLS, CDR2 YYNGEE. The CDR3 runs to 10 residues. CDR3 region: CASSSNEQYF. DNA for the CDR3: TGTGCCAGCAGCTCCAACGAGCAGTACTTC.

This clone was counted only a few times. The chain recombines TRBV5-4 with TRBJ2-7; D gene ambiguous. Deletions cut 0 bases from V and 2 bases from J, with 6 bases between. From germline, CDR1 is SGHNT and CDR2 YYREEE (reference sequence). The CDR3 has 13 residues. The chain's CDR3 is CASSLAVTYEQYF. CDR3 nucleotides: TGTGCCAGCAGCTTGGCGGTAACCTACGAGCAGTACTTC.

The J gene is TRBJ2-5, the V gene TRBV19; a possible D gene is TRBD1 (5 bases). Germline lookup yields CDR1 LNHDA and CDR2 SQIVND (reference sequence). The CDR3 spans 13 residues. V lost 6 bases and J lost 4, with 12 bases in between. The CDR3 loop is CASRNQGSETQYF. CDR3 in DNA: TGTGCCAGTAGGAACCAGGGTTCAGAGACCCAGTACTTC.

The rearrangement links TRBV6-6 to TRBJ2-4, with TRBD2 as a possible D gene (5 bases). The germline V gene has CDR1 MNHNY and CDR2 SVGAGI (reference sequence). V was pared by 8 bases and J by 7 bases, with 15 bases between. CDR3 size: 13 residues. Here the CDR3 DNA reads TGTGCCAGCGCTGGAGAGGGTCGGAACATTCAGTACTTC. It is translated as CASAGEGRNIQYF.

V usage is TRBV27 and J usage is TRBJ2-7, with D perhaps TRBD1 (5 bases). CDR1 and CDR2 (germline): MNHEY, SMNVEV (reference sequence). This CDR3 has 15 amino acids. Trimming took off 0 bases at V and 6 bases at J, with 15 bases between the two ends. CDR3 loop: CASSLSTRVGFEQYF. CDR3 nucleotide sequence: TGTGCCAGCAGTTTATCCACCAGGGTGGGCTTCGAGCAGTACTTC.

This chain uses TRBV5-1 with TRBJ2-7; 11 bases align to TRBD2. CDR1 is SGHRS and CDR2 is YFSETQ in the germline V gene. This CDR3 contains 22 residues. J lost 2 bases, V lost 2 bases, and 24 bases had no gene match. The CDR3 reads CASSLSYGGSGRAIGPTYEQYF. For the CDR3, the DNA is TGCGCCAGCAGCTTAAGCTACGGGGGTAGCGGGAGGGCAATTGGTCCAACCTACGAGCAGTACTTC.

V usage is TRBV6-5 and J usage is TRBJ2-4; D unclear. The CDR3 has 13 residues. The ends were cut back, 6 bases at V and 1 base at J, with 7 bases in the middle. Germline V gene sequence: CDR1 MNHEY, CDR2 SVGAGI. The CDR3 nucleotides are TGTGCCAGCAGAGGCCGGGCCAAAAACATTCAGTACTTC. Translating gives CASRGRAKNIQYF.